This is a list of T cell receptor beta chains from one sample in a study of T cells in Graves' hyperthyroidism and ophthalmopathy. TCRdb re-called the multiplex PCR reads with MiXCR, one entry per CDR3 protein. Of some 500,000 distinct CDR3 sequences in the sample, roughly 16% were seen once. Sequenced input: blood. The receptors shown here come from a woman between 25 and 40 years old with Graves' ophthalmopathy. Both conserved end residues are part of each CDR3. D genes are given only for firm matches. Clone size, where shown, is once, few, many, or a class for clones that have expanded.

v_gene	j_gene	len	d_gene	abundance	CDR3nt	CDR3aa
TRBV5-4	TRBJ2-1	15	-	-	TGTGCCAGCAGCTCCCAGACTCTTTTGGGCAATGAGCAGTTCTTC	CASSSQTLLGNEQFF
TRBV20-1	TRBJ2-5	15	TRBD2	many	TGCAGTGCTAGACGCTTGAGACTAGCGAAAGAGACCCAGTACTTC	CSARRLRLAKETQYF
TRBV6-1	TRBJ2-5	13	-	few	TGTGCCAGCAGCCGGCCGGACGGTGAGACCCAGTACTTC	CASSRPDGETQYF
TRBV10-1	TRBJ2-7	15	-	-	TGCGCCACCCCCGCAGCGGAAATCGTCTCCTACGAGCAGTACTTC	CATPAAEIVSYEQYF
TRBV13	TRBJ2-7	11	-	-	TGTGCCAGCACCCTAGGCTACGAGCAGTACTTC	CASTLGYEQYF
TRBV20-1	TRBJ1-1	15	-	-	TGCAGTGCTCACACCGGTCTCCCCAGGGGCACTGAAGCTTTCTTT	CSAHTGLPRGTEAFF
TRBV18	TRBJ2-7	18	TRBD2	few	TGTGCCAGCTCACCAAGACTGGCTAGCGGGAGCCCTAACTACGAGCAGTACTTC	CASSPRLASGSPNYEQYF
TRBV30	TRBJ2-5	15	TRBD1	-	TGTGCCTGGAGTATCCAGACAGGGGCGGTAGAGACCCAGTACTTC	CAWSIQTGAVETQYF
TRBV28	TRBJ2-3	13	-	many	TGTGCCAGCAGTTTACTAGCCCCAGATACGCAGTATTTT	CASSLLAPDTQYF
TRBV2	TRBJ2-7	15	TRBD1	many	TGTGCCAGCGAACCAGGGGGCCTGAGCTCCTACGAGCAGTACTTC	CASEPGGLSSYEQYF
TRBV15	TRBJ2-7	14	-	few	TGTGCCACCAGCAACCGGGATAGCTCCTACGAGCAGTACTTC	CATSNRDSSYEQYF
TRBV27	TRBJ1-5	14	-	many	TGTGCCAGCAGTTTATGGGGTACCGACCAGCCCCAGCATTTT	CASSLWGTDQPQHF
TRBV12-3/TRBV12-4	TRBJ1-6	12	-	many	TGTGCCAGCACCTCAGGCCGGTCACCCCTCCACTTT	CASTSGRSPLHF
TRBV5-1	TRBJ2-7	14	TRBD1	-	TGCGCCAGCAGATCCGGGACAGGGGTGGGGGAGCAGTACTTC	CASRSGTGVGEQYF
TRBV29-1	TRBJ2-3	15	TRBD2	many	TGCAGCGTCATAGGCGGGAGGGGCTCCACAGATACGCAGTATTTT	CSVIGGRGSTDTQYF
TRBV24-1	TRBJ1-2	13	-	few	TGTGCCACCAGTGAGCCGGGATCCTATGGCTACACCTTC	CATSEPGSYGYTF
TRBV2	TRBJ2-7	14	TRBD1	many	TGTGCCAGCAGAGCGGGACAGGGGGTCTACGAGCAGTACTTC	CASRAGQGVYEQYF
TRBV6-2/TRBV6-3	TRBJ2-5	15	TRBD2	few	TGTGCCAGCAGACATAGCGGGAGACTCCGGGAGACCCAGTACTTC	CASRHSGRLRETQYF
TRBV28	TRBJ2-6	16	-	-	TGTGCCAGCAATCCAACCGGACTCTCTGGGGCCAACGTCCTGACTTTC	CASNPTGLSGANVLTF
TRBV27	TRBJ2-2	17	-	few	TGTGCCAGCAGTCCCCAAAGACGGAGATTGGACACCGGGGAGCTGTTTTTT	CASSPQRRRLDTGELFF
TRBV7-2	TRBJ1-1	15	-	-	TGTGCCAGCAGCCCAACTCTACCTACGGGGACTGAAGCTTTCTTT	CASSPTLPTGTEAFF
TRBV12-5	TRBJ2-5	11	-	few	TGTGCTAGTGGCCTTCAAGAGACCCAGTACTTC	CASGLQETQYF
TRBV7-8	TRBJ2-7	19	TRBD2	few	TGTGCCAGCAGCTTATCACGAAATATAGCGGGAGGGCGGATCTCCGAGCAGTACTTC	CASSLSRNIAGGRISEQYF
TRBV2	TRBJ1-2	12	-	many	TGTGCCAGCAGTGGACCATCGGGTGGCTACACCTTC	CASSGPSGGYTF
TRBV20-1	TRBJ2-1	14	-	many	TGCAGTGTACCGACAGGTCTTCATTACAATGAGCAGTTCTTC	CSVPTGLHYNEQFF
TRBV20-1	TRBJ2-7	13	TRBD2	-	TGCAGTGCCCCCGAGGTAGCGGGACTCGAGCAGTACTTC	CSAPEVAGLEQYF
TRBV20-1	TRBJ2-3	14	TRBD2	many	TGCAGTGGAACAGCGGGAGGGCCGACAGATACGCAGTATTTT	CSGTAGGPTDTQYF